This TCR beta chain was captured in a study of blood T cells in healthy people across ages. The authors ran a second PCR of 7 to 11 cycles using a sample-barcoded 5' primer and a J-beta primer mix. TCRdb re-called the 5' RACE reads with MiXCR, one entry per CDR3 protein. The data hold about 810,000 distinct CDR3 sequences, with approximately 35% observed a single time. Remarks on this clonotype: One end of the junction does not line up with germline, which may come from a read error.

Germline-derived CDR1 and CDR2 are ENHRY and SYGVKD. The CDR3 loop spans 13 amino acids. Sequencing used blood. V gene TRBV10-3 combines with J gene TRBJ2-7; weak D call: TRBD1 (6 bases). The source of this sequence is a man younger than 30 in good health. CDR3 DNA: TGTGCCACCAGTGGGGGACACAGATACGAGCAGTACTTC. Amino acids: CATSGGHRYEQYF.